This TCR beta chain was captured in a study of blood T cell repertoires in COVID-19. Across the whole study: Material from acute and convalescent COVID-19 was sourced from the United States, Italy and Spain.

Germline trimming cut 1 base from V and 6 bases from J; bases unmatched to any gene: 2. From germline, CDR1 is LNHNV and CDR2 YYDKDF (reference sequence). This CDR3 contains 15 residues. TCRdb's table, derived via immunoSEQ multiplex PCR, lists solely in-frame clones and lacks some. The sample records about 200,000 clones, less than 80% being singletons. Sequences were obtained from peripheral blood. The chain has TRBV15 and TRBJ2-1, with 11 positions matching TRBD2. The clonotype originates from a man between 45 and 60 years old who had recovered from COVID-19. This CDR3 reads CATSRVAGGVNEQFF. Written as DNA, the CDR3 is TGTGCCACCAGCAGAGTAGCGGGAGGGGTCAATGAGCAGTTCTTC.